The next 19 T cell receptor beta chains were all read from a single sample in a study of blood T cell repertoires in COVID-19. Generated by immunoSEQ multiplex PCR, the TCRdb table keeps only in-frame clones and is missing some. The table lists a few hundred thousand clones, approximately 90% of them singletons. The source material was peripheral blood. These receptors came from a young man with COVID-19, enrolled during active disease.

The V call is TRBV5-4, the J call TRBJ2-3; 8 bases agree with TRBD2. This CDR3 is built from 15 residues. From germline, CDR1 is SGHNT and CDR2 YYREEE (reference sequence). The junction had 5 bases not matched to a gene; V was cut back by 4 bases and J by 1 base. CDR3: CASSQGLVGTDTQYF. For the CDR3, the DNA is TGTGCCAGCAGCCAGGGACTAGTCGGCACAGATACGCAGTATTTT.

This rearrangement joins TRBV7-8 to TRBJ2-7, with D maybe TRBD1 (6 bases). V dropped 5 bases and J dropped 2 bases, with 16 bases sitting between them. Germline assignment: CDR1 SGHVS and CDR2 FQNEAQ. The length of the CDR3 is 15 residues. CDR3 DNA: TGTGCCAGCAGCACTTACCGGGACAATACCTACGAGCAGTACTTC. It codes for CASSTYRDNTYEQYF.

The J gene is TRBJ1-2, the V gene TRBV9; D remains unclear. Germline-derived CDR1 and CDR2 are SGDLS and YYNGEE. The ends were cut back, 2 bases at V and 4 bases at J, with 12 bases in the middle. The CDR3 is 14 amino acids. The CDR3, as DNA: TGTGCCAGCAGCGTGGGGTTTGGGAGCTATGGCTACACCTTC. Its translation: CASSVGFGSYGYTF. Using reference TRBV9 and TRBJ1-2 for the parts outside the CDR3, the full variable domain is DSGVTQTPKHLITATGQRVTLRCSPRSGDLSVYWYQQSLDQGLQFLIQYYNGEERAKGNILERFSAQQFPDLHSELNLSSLELGDSALYFCASSVGFGSYGYTFGSGTRLTVV.

The J gene is TRBJ1-2, the V gene TRBV29-1; TRBD1 is a possible D gene (6 bases). The germline CDR1 and CDR2 sequences are SQVTM and ANQGSEA. The CDR3 runs 13 residues. V was cut by 6 bases and J by 7 bases, with 18 bases left in between. The CDR3 DNA sequence: TGCAGCGTCCGGGGAGGGGGGCTAGGTGGCTACACCTTC. It translates to CSVRGGGLGGYTF. The full variable domain, completed using reference TRBV29-1 and TRBJ1-2, is SAVISQKPSRDICQRGTSLTIQCQVDSQVTMMFWYRQQPGQSLTLIATANQGSEATYESGFVIDKFPISRPNLTFSTLTVSNMSPEDSSIYLCSVRGGGLGGYTFGSGTRLTVV.

The CDR3 protein is CASSLVAGVGGNTIYF. In DNA, the CDR3 is TGTGCCAGCAGCTTAGTGGCAGGGGTAGGAGGAAACACCATATATTTT. The V and J genes are TRBV11-2 and TRBJ1-3, with D perhaps matching TRBD1 (6 bases). CDR3 size: 16 residues. Germline V CDR1 and CDR2: SGHAT, FQNNGV. V was cut by 1 base and J by 4 bases, with 14 bases left in between. The full variable domain, rest sourced from reference TRBV11-2 and TRBJ1-3, is EAGVAQSPRYKIIEKRQSVAFWCNPISGHATLYWYQQILGQGPKLLIQFQNNGVVDDSQLPKDRFSAERLKGVDSTLKIQPAKLEDSAVYLCASSLVAGVGGNTIYFGEGSWLTVV.

The V call is TRBV12-3 or TRBV12-4, the J call TRBJ2-2; no firm D call. Trimming cost V 0 bases and J 4 bases, with 3 bases left between them. This CDR3 has 13 residues. The CDR3 DNA follows: TGTGCCAGCAGTTTAGCGGCCACCGGGGAGCTGTTTTTT. Translating it yields CASSLAATGELFF.

The J gene is TRBJ2-2, the V gene TRBV28; 10 nucleotides match TRBD1. In germline, CDR1 is MDHEN, CDR2 SYDVKM. CDR3 length: 15 residues. The J segment lost 6 bases and the V segment lost 4 bases, leaving 5 bases of the junction unmatched. The CDR3 spells CASSSGTGASGELFF. The CDR3 nucleotides are TGTGCCAGCAGTTCAGGGACAGGGGCTTCCGGGGAGCTGTTTTTT. Using reference TRBV28 and TRBJ2-2 for the parts outside the CDR3, the full variable domain is DVKVTQSSRYLVKRTGEKVFLECVQDMDHENMFWYRQDPGLGLRLIYFSYDVKMKEKGDIPEGYSVSREKKERFSLILESASTNQTSMYLCASSSGTGASGELFFGEGSRLTVL.

The rearrangement joins TRBV28 to TRBJ1-2, with 7 positions matching TRBD1. This CDR3 is built from 15 residues. Germline CDR1 reads MDHEN; CDR2 reads SYDVKM. V lost 6 bases to trimming and J lost 2 bases; unmatched junction nucleotides: 9. CDR3 sequence reads: CASRMSGQENYGYTF. The CDR3 DNA follows: TGTGCCAGCAGGATGAGTGGACAGGAGAACTATGGCTACACCTTC.

The genes are TRBV21-1 and TRBJ1-1; the DNA was not used to check the table's D call, TRBD1. TRBV21-1 has pseudogene status. The CDR3 contains 17 residues. CDR3 protein: CASSKSLYRQGDTEAFF. The CDR3, as DNA: TGTGCCAGCAGCAAATCTTTATACCGACAGGGCGATACTGAAGCTTTCTTT.

The chain uses TRBV7-9 and TRBJ2-2; TRBD1 matches 8 bases. This CDR3 has 14 amino acids. CDR1 SEHNR and CDR2 FQNEAQ come from the germline V gene (reference sequence). J was trimmed by 3 bases and V by 3 bases; bases with no gene match: 0. CDR3 loop: CASSLDRDTGELFF. The DNA for the CDR3 is TGTGCCAGCAGCTTGGACAGGGACACCGGGGAGCTGTTTTTT.

The chain carries TRBV15 and TRBJ2-5; TRBD2 matches 8 bases. The CDR3 consists of 15 residues. V lost 1 base, J lost 2 bases, and 3 bases stayed unmatched. The germline V gene encodes CDR1 LNHNV and CDR2 YYDKDF (reference sequence). This CDR3 reads CATSRGSGGQETQYF. The CDR3 DNA follows: TGTGCCACCAGCAGAGGGTCGGGAGGGCAAGAGACCCAGTACTTC.

The CDR3 loop is CASSLIQGEGYTF. The CDR3 DNA is TGTGCCAGCAGCTTAATCCAGGGGGAAGGCTACACCTTC. The genes are TRBV7-3 and TRBJ1-2; 7 bases are shared with TRBD1. CDR1 is SGHTA, CDR2 FQGTGA, per germline. This CDR3 has 13 residues. Trimming at V came to 1 base and at J to 8 bases, leaving 4 bases not matched to a gene.

This clone was detected once. This sequence joins TRBV4-1 and TRBJ1-2; D may be TRBD1 (6 bases). Germline V gene sequence: CDR1 MGHRA, CDR2 YSYEKL. The germline V and J ends were trimmed by 0 bases and 4 bases, with 9 bases remaining between them. CDR3 length: 14 amino acids. As DNA, the CDR3 is TGCGCCAGCAGCCAAGAACAGGGAACCTATGGCTACACCTTC. Translation gives CASSQEQGTYGYTF.

This sequence joins TRBV5-5 and TRBJ2-1, with TRBD2 matching 11 bases. After removal of 5 bases from V and 3 bases from J, the junction contained 10 bases not matched to a gene. The CDR3 length is 17 residues. CDR1 SGHKS and CDR2 YYEKEE come from the germline V gene (reference sequence). CDR3 sequence: CASRFHLGTSGYNEQFF. CDR3 in DNA: TGTGCCAGCAGGTTTCACCTCGGGACTAGCGGCTACAATGAGCAGTTCTTC.

The V and J genes are TRBV12-5 and TRBJ2-1, with D possibly being TRBD2 (5 bases). The CDR3 extends over 15 amino acids. Trimming removed 7 bases at V and 1 base at J, with 14 bases between. Per germline, CDR1 LGHNT and CDR2 FRNRAP. This chain's CDR3 is CASDGGPGSYNEQFF. CDR3 bases: TGTGCTAGTGACGGTGGACCGGGATCCTACAATGAGCAGTTCTTC.

The rearrangement joins TRBV4-1 to TRBJ2-2; a weak D match, TRBD1 (6 bases). The CDR3 length is 15 residues. Trimming stripped 6 bases from V and 6 bases from J, with 17 bases between. Germline V gives CDR1 MGHRA, CDR2 YSYEKL. The CDR3 here is CASSTGHTVPGELFF. The DNA for the CDR3 is TGCGCCAGCAGTACGGGACACACAGTCCCCGGGGAGCTGTTTTTT.

The genes are TRBV2 and TRBJ2-3, with 9 bases identical to TRBD2. Germline CDR1 reads SNHLY; CDR2 reads FYNNEI. Trimming took 5 bases from V and 4 from J; bases not matched to a gene: 4. The CDR3 loop spans 14 amino acids. CDR3 residues: CASSISGSPDTQYF. In DNA form, the CDR3 reads TGTGCCAGCAGTATTAGCGGGAGTCCAGATACGCAGTATTTT.

The V and J genes are TRBV20-1 and TRBJ2-2, with D possibly TRBD1 on 5 matching bases. The ends were cut back, 6 bases at V and 6 bases at J, with 8 bases in the middle. Germline CDR1 reads DFQATT; CDR2 reads SNEGSKA (reference sequence). CDR3 length: 11 residues. DNA of the CDR3: TGCAGTGCCCAGGGTCCCGGGGAGCTGTTTTTT. Amino acids: CSAQGPGELFF.

The chain links TRBV13 to TRBJ1-5; 8 bases are a match to TRBD1. Losses at the gene ends were 5 bases for V and 7 bases for J; bases not matched to a gene: 4. The CDR3 consists of 13 residues. Germline lookup yields CDR1 PRHDT and CDR2 FYEKMQ (reference sequence). CDR3: CASSLDRAQPQHF. CDR3 DNA sequence: TGTGCCAGCAGCCTGGACAGGGCGCAGCCCCAGCATTTT.